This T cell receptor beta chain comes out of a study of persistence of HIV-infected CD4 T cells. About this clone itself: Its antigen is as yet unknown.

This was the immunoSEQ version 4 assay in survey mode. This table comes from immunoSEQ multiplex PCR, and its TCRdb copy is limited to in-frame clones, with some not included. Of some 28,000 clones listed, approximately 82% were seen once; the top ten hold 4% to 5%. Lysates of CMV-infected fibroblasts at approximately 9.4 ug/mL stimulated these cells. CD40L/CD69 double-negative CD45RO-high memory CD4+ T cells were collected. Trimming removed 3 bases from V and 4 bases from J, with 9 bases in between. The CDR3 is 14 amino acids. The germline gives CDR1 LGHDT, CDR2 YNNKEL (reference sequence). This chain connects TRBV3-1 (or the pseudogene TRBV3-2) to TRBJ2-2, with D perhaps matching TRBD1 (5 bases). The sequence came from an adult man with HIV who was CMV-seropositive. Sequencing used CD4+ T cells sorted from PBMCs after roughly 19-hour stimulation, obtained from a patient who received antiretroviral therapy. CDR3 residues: CASSQATVTGELFF. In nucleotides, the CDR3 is TGTGCCAGCAGCCAGGCGACAGTCACCGGGGAGCTGTTTTTT.